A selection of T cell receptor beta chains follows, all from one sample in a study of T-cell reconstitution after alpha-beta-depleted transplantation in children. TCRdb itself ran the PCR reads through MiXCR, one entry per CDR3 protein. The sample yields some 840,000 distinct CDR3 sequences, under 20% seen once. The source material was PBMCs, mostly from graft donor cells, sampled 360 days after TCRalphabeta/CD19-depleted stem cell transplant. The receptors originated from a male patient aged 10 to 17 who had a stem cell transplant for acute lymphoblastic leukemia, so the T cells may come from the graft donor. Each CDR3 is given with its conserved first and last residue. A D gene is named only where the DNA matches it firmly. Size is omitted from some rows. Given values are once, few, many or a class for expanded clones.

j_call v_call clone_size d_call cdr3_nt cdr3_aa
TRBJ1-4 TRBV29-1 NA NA TGCAGCGTTGCCCGGGACCACTCAACTAATGAAAAACTGTTTTTT CSVARDHSTNEKLFF
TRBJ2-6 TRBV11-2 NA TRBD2 TGTGCCAGCAGCTTATTGGGTATAGCGGGAGGCTCTGGGGCCAACGTCCTGACTTTC CASSLLGIAGGSGANVLTF
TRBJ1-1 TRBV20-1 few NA TGCAGTGCTAGAGATTTCCGGAGGGTCGGACCTGAAGCTTTCTTT CSARDFRRVGPEAFF
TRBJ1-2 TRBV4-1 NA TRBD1 TGCGCCAGCAGCCACCCCAGGGGGGATGGCTACACCTTC CASSHPRGDGYTF
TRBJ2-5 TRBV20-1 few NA TGCAGTGCTCCCGAGATAGCGAGATTTAAAGAGACCCAGTACTTC CSAPEIARFKETQYF
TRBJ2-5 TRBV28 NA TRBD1 TGTGCCAGCAGCTACCTTCTACAGGGGGCCCAGGAGACCCAGTACTTC CASSYLLQGAQETQYF
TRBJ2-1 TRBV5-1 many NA TGCGCCAGCAGCCCTAGCGCTTACAATGAGCAGTTCTTC CASSPSAYNEQFF
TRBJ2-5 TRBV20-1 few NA TGCAGTGCTAGAGATCCCGGGACTGCAAAAGAGACCCAGTACTTC CSARDPGTAKETQYF
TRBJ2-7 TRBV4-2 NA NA TGTGCCAGCAGCCATCCCCGTCAAACCTACGAGCAGTACTTC CASSHPRQTYEQYF
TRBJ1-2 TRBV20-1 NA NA TGCAGTGCTAGTAGGGACACTAACTATGGCTACACCTTC CSASRDTNYGYTF
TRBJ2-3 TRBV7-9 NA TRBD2 TGTGCCAGCAGCTCGGGACTAGCGGGATATGCAGATACGCAGTATTTT CASSSGLAGYADTQYF
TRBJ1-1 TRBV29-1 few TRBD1 TGCAGCGTTAGGGACAGGGCCAACACTGAAGCTTTCTTT CSVRDRANTEAFF
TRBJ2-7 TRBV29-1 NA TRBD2 TGCAGCGCGAGGGGCGGGAGTGTCGAGCAGTACTTC CSARGGSVEQYF
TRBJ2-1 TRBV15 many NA TGTGCCACCAGCAGAGCCCGGGGGCAGGGTGAGAGACGGGGCATATACAATGAGCAGTTCTTC CATSRARGQGERRGIYNEQFF
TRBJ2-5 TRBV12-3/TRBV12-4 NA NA TGTGCCAGCAGTTTGCAAGGCGGAAAAGAGACCCAGTACTTC CASSLQGGKETQYF
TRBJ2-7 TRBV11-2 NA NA TGTGCCAGCAGCTTAGACATTACGCAGGGCAGGGAGCAGTACTTC CASSLDITQGREQYF
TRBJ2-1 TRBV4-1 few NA TGCGCCAGCAGCCAAGAGGACGGGAGCTCCTACAATGAGCAGTTCTTC CASSQEDGSSYNEQFF
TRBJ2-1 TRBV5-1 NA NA TGCGCCAGCAGCTTGGGGCCGGCCAACTCCTACAATGAGCAGTTCTTC CASSLGPANSYNEQFF
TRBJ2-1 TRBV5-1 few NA TGCGCCAGCAGCTTGGACGGCTTCTACAATGAGCAGTTCTTC CASSLDGFYNEQFF
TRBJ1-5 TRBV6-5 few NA TGTGCCAGCAGTTACTATTGGGACAGCAATCAGCCCCAGCATTTT CASSYYWDSNQPQHF
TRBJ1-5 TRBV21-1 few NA TGTGCCAGCAGCAGGGAGAAGGGCCTTAATCAGCCCCAGCATTTT CASSREKGLNQPQHF
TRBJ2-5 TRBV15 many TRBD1 TGTGCCACCAGCAGAGATAGAGGGGGCCTAGAGACCCAGTACTTC CATSRDRGGLETQYF
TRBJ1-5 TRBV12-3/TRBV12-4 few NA TGTGCCAGCAGTTTAGCCGGGACTTCCTCAGATAGCAATCAGCCCCAGCATTTT CASSLAGTSSDSNQPQHF
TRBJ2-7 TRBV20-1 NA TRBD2 TGCAGTGCTAGGTGGTCGACTAGCGGAACCTACGAGCAGTACTTC CSARWSTSGTYEQYF
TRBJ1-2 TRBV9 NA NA TGTGCCAGCAGCGTAGAGGCAGCAGCTAACTATGGCTACACCTTC CASSVEAAANYGYTF
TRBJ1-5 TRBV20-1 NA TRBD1 TGCAGTGCTAGCAGGGGGAGAAGCAATCAGCCCCAGCATTTT CSASRGRSNQPQHF
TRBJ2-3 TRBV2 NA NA TGTGCCAGCCGAGTTAGCCCAGATACGCAGTATTTT CASRVSPDTQYF
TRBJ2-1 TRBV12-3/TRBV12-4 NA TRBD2 TGTGCCAGCAGTTCTTTAGCGGGAAGGTACAATGAGCAGTTCTTC CASSSLAGRYNEQFF
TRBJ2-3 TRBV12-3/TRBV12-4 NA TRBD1 TGTGCCAGCAGTCCGGGACAGGGGAAGCGGGATCTAAATACGCAGTATTTT CASSPGQGKRDLNTQYF
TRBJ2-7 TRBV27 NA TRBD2 TGTGCCAGCAGTTTACGGGGGGGTGTGAACGAGCAGTACTTC CASSLRGGVNEQYF
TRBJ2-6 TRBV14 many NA TGTGCCAGCAGCCAAGTGAATGCAGGGGCCAACGTCCTGACTTTC CASSQVNAGANVLTF